Listed here is a single T cell receptor beta chain. The time point: baseline, week 1 (first vaccination visit). Treatment described: pre-vaccination baseline after standard-of-care therapy. This entry belongs to a study of a mutant IDH1 vaccine in newly diagnosed glioma. Measured with immunoSEQ multiplex PCR; TCRdb has only the in-frame clones, and not every one. The sample carries about 68,000 clones, less than 85% recorded once. The sequence came from a man in his fifties or sixties with glioma. The sample in question was PBMCs, obtained from a glioma patient treated with radiotherapy, temozolomide or both.

CDR3 loop: CASSNQGGELFF. CDR3 coding DNA: TGTGCCAGCAGCAATCAGGGGGGAGAGCTGTTTTTT. The chain employs TRBV7-9 and TRBJ2-2, with D perhaps matching TRBD1 (7 bases). The CDR3 length is 12 residues. Per germline, CDR1 SEHNR and CDR2 FQNEAQ (reference sequence). V dropped 5 bases and J dropped 11 bases, with 12 bases sitting between them. The full variable domain, completed using reference TRBV7-9 and TRBJ2-2, is DTGVSQNPRHKITKRGQNVTFRCDPISEHNRLYWYRQTLGQGPEFLTYFQNEAQLEKSRLLSDRFSAERPKGSFSTLEIQRTEQGDSAMYLCASSNQGGELFFGEGSRLTVL.